The 2 T cell receptor beta chains listed next were all sequenced from one sample in a study of blood T cell repertoires in COVID-19. Assay: immunoSEQ multiplex PCR; the TCRdb copy retains only in-frame clones and omits some. The top ten hold approximately 8.5% of the sample, which has a few hundred thousand clones, roughly 90% seen once. The material sequenced was peripheral blood. Receptors were obtained from a man between 18 and 29 years old with active or convalescent COVID-19.

This chain links TRBV13 with TRBJ1-2; 12 bases fit TRBD1. The V and J ends lost 2 bases and 13 bases, in that order; junction bases with no gene match: 8. Germline assignment: CDR1 PRHDT and CDR2 FYEKMQ (reference sequence). This CDR3 has 14 residues. CDR3 loop: CASSLKGTGGVCTF. The CDR3 coding sequence is TGTGCCAGCAGCTTAAAAGGGACAGGGGGCGTTTGCACCTTC.

The rearrangement uses TRBV9 and TRBJ1-1; a weak D match, TRBD1 (6 bases). The CDR3 consists of 15 residues. Between the trimmed V and J ends, which lost 2 bases and 8 bases, there was a span of 19 bases. Germline CDR1 and CDR2: SGDLS and YYNGEE. The CDR3 bases are TGTGCCAGCAGCGTCGGTTTCAGGGGCGAGAGGGAAGCTTTCTTT. Translation gives CASSVGFRGEREAFF.